A single sample gave rise to the 13 T cell receptor beta chains below, sequenced in a study of OX40 agonist ivuxolimab in advanced cancers. Sequenced by immunoSEQ multiplex PCR; TCRdb stores in-frame clones only, minus some. The sample records about 68,000 clones, 84% being singletons. The sample here was CD4+ or CD8+ T cells sorted from blood, taken in a trial of the OX40 agonist ivuxolimab. The receptors shown here come from an adult with an advanced solid tumor such as melanoma, head and neck, liver or kidney cancer.

This chain uses TRBV6-5 with TRBJ2-2, with D maybe TRBD1 (6 bases). CDR1 and CDR2 from the germline V gene are MNHEY and SVGAGI. Between the trimmed V and J ends, which lost 6 bases and 5 bases, there was a span of 16 bases. This CDR3 has 15 residues. CDR3 nucleotides: TGTGCCAGCAGGGATACGGGACACCAGACCGGGGAGCTGTTTTTT. Translated, it gives CASRDTGHQTGELFF.

The CDR3 DNA reads TGTGCCAGCTCGGAGACAGGGGGCTACGAGCAGTACTTC. Its translation: CASSETGGYEQYF. The chain is built from TRBV18 and TRBJ2-7, with 9 bases matching TRBD1. With V trimmed by 6 bases and J by 3 bases, 3 bases remained unmatched. CDR1 and CDR2 from the germline V gene are KGHSH and LQKENI. The CDR3 contains 13 residues. Full variable domain (remainder filled in from reference TRBV18 and TRBJ2-7): NAGVMQNPRHLVRRRGQEARLRCSPMKGHSHVYWYRQLPEEGLKFMVYLQKENIIDESGMPKERFSAEFPKEGPSILRIQQVVRGDSAAYFCASSETGGYEQYFGPGTRLTVT.

The V gene is TRBV28, the J gene TRBJ2-3; 8 nucleotides align to TRBD2. CDR3 size: 16 residues. V gave up 8 bases and J gave up 2 bases; unmatched junction bases: 12. Per the germline V gene, CDR1 is MDHEN and CDR2 is SYDVKM. Written as DNA, the CDR3 is TGTGCCAGCCCTTGTCGAGCGGGAGAGAACACAGATACGCAGTATTTT. Translating gives CASPCRAGENTDTQYF. The whole variable domain, filled in from reference TRBV28 and TRBJ2-3, reads DVKVTQSSRYLVKRTGEKVFLECVQDMDHENMFWYRQDPGLGLRLIYFSYDVKMKEKGDIPEGYSVSREKKERFSLILESASTNQTSMYLCASPCRAGENTDTQYFGPGTRLTVL.

A few counts support this clone. Other DNA sequences in this sample translate to the same CDR3. The chain joins TRBV30 to TRBJ1-4; 7 nucleotides match TRBD1. Germline lookup yields CDR1 GTSNPN and CDR2 SVGIG (reference sequence). CDR3 size: 13 residues. With V trimmed by 4 bases and J by 3 bases, 2 bases remained unmatched. Here the CDR3 reads CAWTGGPNEKLFF. The CDR3 coding sequence is TGTGCCTGGACAGGGGGACCTAATGAAAAACTGTTTTTT.

The V call is TRBV9, the J call TRBJ2-1; D remains ambiguous. Germline V gene data show CDR1 as SGDLS and CDR2 as YYNGEE. V lost 2 bases, J lost 8 bases, and 11 bases lay in between. CDR3 size: 13 residues. In DNA form, the CDR3 reads TGTGCCAGCAGCGTGAGTCAGGACCATGAGCAGTTCTTC. Protein: CASSVSQDHEQFF.

V is TRBV5-1 and J is TRBJ2-5; D is ambiguous. The germline V gene has CDR1 SGHRS and CDR2 YFSETQ. The CDR3 loop spans 13 amino acids. V was pared by 2 bases and J by 4 bases, with 9 bases between. This CDR3 is CASSLRARETQYF. As DNA, the CDR3 is TGCGCCAGCAGCTTAAGGGCGAGAGAGACCCAGTACTTC.

This clone was picked up a small number of times. This sequence joins TRBV2 and TRBJ1-2, with 8 bases identical to TRBD1. V lost 2 bases, J lost 7 bases, and 15 bases stayed unmatched. Germline CDR1 and CDR2: SNHLY and FYNNEI. The CDR3 length is 17 residues. DNA for the CDR3: TGTGCCAGCAGTGAAAAGGGTCAGGGGGCGCGTTCTGCTGGCTACACCTTC. It encodes CASSEKGQGARSAGYTF.

The V and J genes are TRBV18 and TRBJ1-5; possible D gene TRBD1, 6 bases. This CDR3 comprises 14 residues. With 2 bases removed from V and 5 bases from J, the gap between germline ends came to 10 bases. The germline CDR1 and CDR2 sequences are KGHSH and LQKENI. In DNA form, the CDR3 reads TGTGCCAGCTCACCAACGACAGGCGATCAGCCCCAGCATTTT. Translating it yields CASSPTTGDQPQHF.

V gene TRBV6-4 combines with J gene TRBJ2-5, with 7 bases that match TRBD1. The V gene end was trimmed by 6 bases and the J gene end by 5 bases; junction bases not matched to a gene: 9. The CDR3 is 14 residues long. Germline V gene sequence: CDR1 MRHNA, CDR2 SNTAGT. The CDR3 nucleotides read TGTGCCAGCAGGGGCGACAGGGCTGTGGAGACCCAGTACTTC. This sequence encodes CASRGDRAVETQYF.

The gene calls are TRBV7-2 and TRBJ2-3, with D unresolved. V was trimmed by 11 bases and J by 0 bases, leaving 6 bases between them. The CDR3 totals 11 residues. Germline CDR1 is SGHTA and CDR2 is FQGNSA. This CDR3 is CASTSTDTQYF. The DNA for the CDR3 is TGTGCCTCCACTAGCACAGATACGCAGTATTTT.

This clone was seen once. Other DNA sequences in this specimen translate into the identical CDR3. The chain is built from TRBV5-4 and TRBJ2-7, with TRBD2 matching over 16 bases. Losses at the gene ends were 4 bases for V and 4 bases for J; bases not matched to a gene: 2. The CDR3 loop spans 15 amino acids. The V gene's germline CDR1 is SGHNT and CDR2 YYREEE (reference sequence). CDR3 region: CASSPGLAGGYEQYF. CDR3 bases: TGTGCCAGCAGCCCGGGACTAGCGGGAGGGTACGAGCAGTACTTC. The full variable domain, in which reference TRBV5-4 and TRBJ2-7 provide the parts outside the CDR3, is ETGVTQSPTHLIKTRGQQVTLRCSSQSGHNTVSWYQQALGQGPQFIFQYYREEENGRGNFPPRFSGLQFPNYSSELNVNALELDDSALYLCASSPGLAGGYEQYFGPGTRLTVT.

This chain connects TRBV29-1 to TRBJ1-1, with a weak D call TRBD1 (6 bases). This CDR3 comprises 12 residues. Germline lookup yields CDR1 SQVTM and CDR2 ANQGSEA. V lost 5 bases, J lost 10 bases, and 17 bases lay in between. The CDR3 loop reads CSVPGAGLGAFF. DNA of the CDR3: TGCAGCGTTCCAGGGGCGGGTTTAGGAGCTTTCTTT. Complete variable domain (other parts from reference TRBV29-1 and TRBJ1-1): SAVISQKPSRDICQRGTSLTIQCQVDSQVTMMFWYRQQPGQSLTLIATANQGSEATYESGFVIDKFPISRPNLTFSTLTVSNMSPEDSSIYLCSVPGAGLGAFFGQGTRLTVV.

This clone was recorded only once. The chain uses TRBV7-2 and TRBJ2-7, with D possibly being TRBD2 (6 bases). CDR1 is SGHTA, CDR2 FQGNSA, per germline. This CDR3 comprises 15 residues. The V and J ends lost 5 bases and 1 base respectively, with 15 bases between them. The CDR3 bases are TGTGCCAGCAGCCCCGGCCGGGCGGGGTCCTACGAGCAGTACTTC. It encodes CASSPGRAGSYEQYF.